Listed below are T cell receptor beta chains from one sample, sequenced in a study of cytomegalovirus exposure and HLA in healthy donors. The data were produced by immunoSEQ multiplex PCR, yet TCRdb's version contains in-frame clones alone and is incomplete. Here the sample spans 65,000 to 95,000 clones, 75% being singletons. The specimen was PBMCs. The receptors shown here come from a man between 65 and 80 years old in good health and CMV-seronegative. The CDR3 runs from the conserved cysteine through the conserved F or W. A D gene is named only where the DNA matches it firmly. Clone size is stated in some rows and not others, as once, few, many or a class when expanded.

TRBJ1-1 . TRBD1 TRBV5-1 CASSSRDSYTEAFF TGCGCCAGCAGCTCCCGGGACAGTTACACTGAAGCTTTCTTT
TRBJ1-2 few TRBD1 TRBV19 CASKIGTAYGYTF TGTGCCAGTAAAATCGGGACAGCATATGGCTACACCTTC
TRBJ1-1 . . TRBV11-2 CASSLVRGMNTEAFF TGTGCCAGCAGCTTAGTCAGGGGTATGAACACTGAAGCTTTCTTT
TRBJ2-7 . . TRBV6-5 CASSSRVDGEQYF TGTGCCAGCAGTTCCAGGGTCGATGGCGAGCAGTACTTC
TRBJ2-7 . TRBD2 TRBV18 CASSPTGTSGSHEQYF TGTGCCAGCTCACCGACCGGGACTAGCGGGAGCCACGAGCAGTACTTC
TRBJ2-7 . TRBD1 TRBV19 CASAPFGQDSYEQYF TGTGCCAGCGCACCCTTCGGACAGGACTCCTACGAGCAGTACTTC
TRBJ1-2 . . TRBV7-2 CASSLATGGGYGYTF TGTGCCAGCAGCTTAGCGACCGGGGGTGGCTATGGCTACACCTTC
TRBJ2-3 once . TRBV6-5 CASSRDFRTTQYF TGTGCCAGCAGTCGGGACTTCCGCACCACGCAGTATTTT
TRBJ2-7 few . TRBV7-2 CASSLVGVGAEQYF TGTGCCAGCAGCTTAGTCGGAGTAGGGGCGGAGCAGTACTTC
TRBJ1-2 . TRBD1 TRBV11-3 CASSNRDSLFNYGYTF TGTGCCAGCAGCAACCGGGACAGTCTTTTTAACTATGGCTACACCTTC
TRBJ1-2 . TRBD1 TRBV23-1 CASSLLGTAHYGYTF TGCGCCAGCAGTCTATTAGGGACAGCCCATTATGGCTACACCTTC
TRBJ2-7 . . TRBV28 CASSEGGGTTYEQYF TGTGCCAGCAGTGAAGGTGGGGGCACAACATACGAGCAGTACTTC
TRBJ2-2 . . TRBV21-1 CASSKNRGNGELFF TGTGCCAGCAGCAAGAACAGGGGTAACGGGGAGCTGTTTTTT
TRBJ1-5 . . TRBV28 CASSAPTGSGQPQHF TGTGCCAGCAGTGCACCAACAGGGTCGGGTCAGCCCCAGCATTTT
TRBJ1-2 . . TRBV9 CESRAYGYTF TGTGAATCCAGGGCCTATGGCTACACCTTC
TRBJ2-7 . TRBD1 TRBV5-1 CASSPDRGRSSYEQYF TGCGCCAGCAGCCCGGACAGGGGTAGATCTAGCTACGAGCAGTACTTC